What follows are 9 T cell receptor beta chains derived from one specimen sequenced in a study of regulatory T cells in long-lasting Graves disease. Time point reported: newly diagnosed GD, antithyroid drugs for less than 3 months. RNA from PBMCs was the source of the TCR library. Arm-PCR of CDR3 regions and iRepertoire HTBI primers were the basis on which TCR beta libraries were built. TCRdb reprocessed the multiplex PCR reads via MiXCR and lists one record per CDR3 protein. The sample has fewer than 550,000 distinct CDR3 sequences, roughly 15% seen once. The sample also formed part of further work on T cells in Graves' hyperthyroidism and ophthalmopathy.

This sample comprised peripheral blood mononuclear cells (PBMCs), obtained at new diagnosis, from a patient treated with antithyroid drugs. All receptors derive from a middle-aged woman with Graves disease.

This clonotype was counted many times. The CDR3 protein is CASSAQGLGYGYTF. CDR3 coding DNA: TGTGCCAGCAGCGCTCAGGGGTTAGGCTATGGCTACACCTTC. This chain joins TRBV7-2 and TRBJ1-2; possible D gene TRBD1, 6 bases. V lost 5 bases and J 4 bases, leaving 14 bases between the germline ends. The CDR3 runs to 14 residues. CDR1 and CDR2 (germline): SGHTA, FQGNSA.

V and J are TRBV5-1 and TRBJ1-1; the D is unclear. V was trimmed by 7 bases and J by 4 bases, leaving 20 bases between them. Germline V gives CDR1 SGHRS, CDR2 YFSETQ. The CDR3 has 15 amino acids. CDR3 sequence (DNA): TGCGCCAGCCGCCCCCCTGGGGTACCGGGCACTGAAGCTTTCTTT. Translated, it gives CASRPPGVPGTEAFF.

This rearrangement joins TRBV4-1 to TRBJ2-7, with 10 bases that match TRBD1. CDR1 MGHRA and CDR2 YSYEKL come from the germline V gene. The CDR3 has 15 residues. V trimming: 2 bases; J trimming: 3 bases; junction bases outside the gene matches: 4. CDR3 DNA: TGCGCCAGCAGCCAAAGAGGACAGGGGGACTACGAGCAGTACTTC. Translating gives CASSQRGQGDYEQYF.

This clonotype was seen repeatedly, ten times or more. The V and J genes are TRBV20-1 and TRBJ2-3; 8 nucleotides line up with TRBD2. The V gene end was trimmed by 4 bases and the J gene end by 0 bases; junction bases not matched to a gene: 6. CDR1 and CDR2 (germline): DFQATT, SNEGSKA (reference sequence). This CDR3 contains 15 residues. For the CDR3, the DNA is TGCAGTGCTAAAAGCGGGGGAGCTAGCACAGATACGCAGTATTTT. Translated, it gives CSAKSGGASTDTQYF.

This clonotype was counted at least ten times. This sequence joins TRBV11-2 and TRBJ1-2; TRBD1 agrees at 7 bases. The CDR3 extends over 12 amino acids. V lost 5 bases and J lost 8; bases outside the gene matches: 5. CDR1 SGHAT and CDR2 FQNNGV come from the germline V gene. CDR3 sequence reads: CASSQGGWGYTF. The CDR3 nucleotides are TGTGCCAGCAGCCAGGGGGGCTGGGGCTACACCTTC. The full variable domain, its missing parts supplied by reference TRBV11-2 and TRBJ1-2, is EAGVAQSPRYKIIEKRQSVAFWCNPISGHATLYWYQQILGQGPKLLIQFQNNGVVDDSQLPKDRFSAERLKGVDSTLKIQPAKLEDSAVYLCASSQGGWGYTFGSGTRLTVV.

This chain links TRBV7-6 with TRBJ1-3; a possible D gene is TRBD1 (5 bases). This CDR3 has 12 amino acids. The germline gives CDR1 SGHVS, CDR2 FNYEAQ. V shed 8 bases and J shed 2 bases, with 7 bases lying between them. The CDR3 sequence: CASGGTGNTIYF. In nucleotides, the CDR3 is TGTGCCAGCGGGGGTACTGGAAACACCATATATTTT.

Ten or more counts support this clonotype. The V call is TRBV12-3 or TRBV12-4, the J call TRBJ1-2, with 7 bases fitting TRBD1. V dropped 0 bases and J dropped 4; count of bases not matched to a gene: 5. CDR3 length: 15 residues. The CDR3 DNA reads TGTGCCAGCAGTTTAGCTGGGGGACAGTTCTATGGCTACACCTTC. Amino acids: CASSLAGGQFYGYTF.

This clonotype has just a few counts. The chain has TRBV20-1 and TRBJ1-3; no firm D call. Trimming left V 7 bases short and J 0 bases short, with 13 bases between. CDR3 length: 14 residues. Germline V lookup: CDR1 DFQATT, CDR2 SNEGSKA (reference sequence). In nucleotides, the CDR3 is TGCAGTGTCCTAAACCCGAGCTCTGGAAACACCATATATTTT. Translating gives CSVLNPSSGNTIYF.

This clonotype has ten or more counts. The chain combines TRBV5-1 with TRBJ2-2; 10 bases map to TRBD1. CDR3 size: 15 residues. Per germline, CDR1 SGHRS and CDR2 YFSETQ. After removal of 4 bases from V and 6 bases from J, the junction contained 6 bases not matched to a gene. In nucleotides, the CDR3 is TGCGCCAGCAGCCCGAGACAGGGGGCCGCCGGGGAGCTGTTTTTT. Encoded protein: CASSPRQGAAGELFF.